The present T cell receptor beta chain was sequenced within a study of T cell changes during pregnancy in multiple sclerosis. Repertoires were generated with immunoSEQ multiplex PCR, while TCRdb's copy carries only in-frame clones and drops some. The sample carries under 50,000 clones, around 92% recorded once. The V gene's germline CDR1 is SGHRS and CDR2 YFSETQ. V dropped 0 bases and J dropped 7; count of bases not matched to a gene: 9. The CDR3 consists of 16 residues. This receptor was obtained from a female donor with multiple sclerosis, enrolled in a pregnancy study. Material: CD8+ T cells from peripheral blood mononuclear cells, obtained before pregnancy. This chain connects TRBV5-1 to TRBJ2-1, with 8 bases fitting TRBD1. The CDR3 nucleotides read TGCGCCAGCAGCTTGGGAGGCAGGGGGCCGGGGAATGAGCAGTTCTTC. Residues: CASSLGGRGPGNEQFF. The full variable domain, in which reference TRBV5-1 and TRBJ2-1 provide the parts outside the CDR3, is KAGVTQTPRYLIKTRGQQVTLSCSPISGHRSVSWYQQTPGQGLQFLFEYFSETQRNKGNFPGRFSGRQFSNSRSEMNVSTLELGDSALYLCASSLGGRGPGNEQFFGPGTRLTVL.